This TCR beta chain is from a study of molecular identifiers for immune sequencing clone quantification. At least ten counts were recorded for this clonotype. J lost 4 bases, V lost 4 bases, and 6 bases had no gene match. Germline V gives CDR1 SEHNR, CDR2 FQNEAQ (reference sequence). The CDR3 covers 14 residues. Via MiXCR, TCRdb re-called the PCR reads, giving one row per CDR3 protein. The sample includes about 630,000 distinct CDR3 sequences, around 25% of them seen just once. This chain connects TRBV7-9 to TRBJ2-5, with 7 bases matching TRBD1. The sequenced sample was naive CD8+ T cells from blood, with Jurkat cell RNA spiked in. Subset defined: FACS-sorted CD8+CD4-CCR7+CD45RA+ naive T cells. The TCR comes from a human donor in good health. Some libraries in this study had Jurkat cell RNA spiked in. CDR3 protein: CASSSLTGLETQYF. DNA of the CDR3: TGTGCCAGCAGCTCCCTGACAGGGTTAGAGACCCAGTACTTC.